The clone carrying this TCR beta chain turned up a few times. Only in-frame clones appear in the TCRdb table, and some are missing; sequencing was by immunoSEQ multiplex PCR. The repertoire holds under 45,000 clones, with 80% to 90% as singletons. This specimen comes from a study of blood T cell repertoires in COVID-19. Study-wide background: COVID-19 samples collected from the United States, Italy and Spain covered acute and convalescent phases. PBMCs, B-cell-depleted T cells, or T cells were the source of the cDNA or gDNA that made up the material.

From germline, CDR1 is SNHLY and CDR2 FYNNEI. V trimming: 4 bases; J trimming: 3 bases; junction bases outside the gene matches: 0. This CDR3 comprises 12 residues. Sequencing was performed on peripheral blood. This clonotype was obtained from a human donor in a cohort sampled during active COVID-19. The chain couples TRBV2 to TRBJ2-7, with 7 bases fitting TRBD1. CDR3 residues: CASSGQGYEQYF. CDR3 sequence (DNA): TGTGCCAGCAGTGGACAGGGCTACGAGCAGTACTTC.